The source of this T cell receptor (beta chain) is a study of T cells after yellow fever vaccination. Study results and caveats: Only a small proportion of the clonotypes turned up in both the CD4 and the CD8 compartments, likely arising from convergent recombination. Abundant contaminating clonotypes from the bulk population could appear in FACS-sorted repertoires.

Germline V gene data show CDR1 as LNHDA and CDR2 as SQIVND (reference sequence). CDR3 size: 15 residues. Trimming stripped 2 bases from V and 6 bases from J, with 14 bases between. A word on this clonotype: Its antigen remains unknown.

Production of TCR cDNA was by 5'RACE template switching, which also added a universal primer site and UMIs. TCRdb ran MiXCR on the 5' RACE reads and lists one entry per CDR3 protein. The data show about 550,000 distinct CDR3 sequences, with under 25% seen just once and around an eighth held by the top ten. The chain combines TRBV19 with TRBJ1-5; D is unresolved. The sequence came from a man aged 25-45 years who received the YFV17D yellow fever vaccine. The sequences come from PBMCs, collected 15 days after the yellow fever booster vaccination. The CDR3 DNA sequence: TGTGCCAGTAGTATATCCGGGTCTCGTAGTCAGCCCCAGCATTTT. Protein sequence: CASSISGSRSQPQHF.